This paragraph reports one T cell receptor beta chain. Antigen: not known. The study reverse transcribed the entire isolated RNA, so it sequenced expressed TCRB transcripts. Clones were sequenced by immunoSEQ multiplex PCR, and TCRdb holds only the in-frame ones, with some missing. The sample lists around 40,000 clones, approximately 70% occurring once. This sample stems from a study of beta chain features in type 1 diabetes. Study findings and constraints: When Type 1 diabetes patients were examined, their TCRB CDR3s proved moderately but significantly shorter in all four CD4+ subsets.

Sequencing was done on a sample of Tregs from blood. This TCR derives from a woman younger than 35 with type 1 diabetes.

CDR3 region: CASSRRGSGSTDTQYF. The CDR3 coding sequence is TGTGCCAGCAGCCGCCGGGGTAGCGGAAGCACAGATACGCAGTATTTT. The chain couples TRBV7-3 to TRBJ2-3; D perhaps matches TRBD2 (6 bases). Trimming cost V 5 bases and J 0 bases, with 15 bases left between them. The CDR3 spans 16 residues. CDR1 SGHTA and CDR2 FQGTGA come from the germline V gene.